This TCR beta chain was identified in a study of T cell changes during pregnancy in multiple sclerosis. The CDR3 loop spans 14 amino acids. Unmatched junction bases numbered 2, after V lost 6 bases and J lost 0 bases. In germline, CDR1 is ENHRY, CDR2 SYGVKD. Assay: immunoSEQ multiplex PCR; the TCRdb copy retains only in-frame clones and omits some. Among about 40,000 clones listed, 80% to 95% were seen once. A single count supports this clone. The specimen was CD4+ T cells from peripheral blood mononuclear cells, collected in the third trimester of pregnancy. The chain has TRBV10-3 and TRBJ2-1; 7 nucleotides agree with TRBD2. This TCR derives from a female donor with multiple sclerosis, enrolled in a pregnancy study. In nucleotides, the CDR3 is TGTGCCATCAGGGGGGACTACTCCTACAATGAGCAGTTCTTC. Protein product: CAIRGDYSYNEQFF.